Presented here are 20 T cell receptor beta chains from one specimen sequenced in a study of blood T cell repertoires in COVID-19. The protocol was immunoSEQ multiplex PCR, while the TCRdb copy is restricted to in-frame clones and leaves out a portion. The table shows around 94,000 clones, with more than 90% occurring only once. Source material: peripheral blood. The receptors come from a woman in her forties or fifties with COVID-19, enrolled during active disease.

This chain connects TRBV3-1 (or the pseudogene TRBV3-2) to TRBJ2-2; no firm D call. V dropped 1 base and J dropped 0 bases, with 6 bases sitting between them. CDR1 is LGHDT and CDR2 is YNNKEL in the germline V gene (reference sequence). The CDR3 is made up of 15 amino acids. The CDR3 DNA follows: TGTGCCAGCAGCCAAGCAGTAACGAACACCGGGGAGCTGTTTTTT. This gives the protein CASSQAVTNTGELFF.

This chain uses TRBV28 with TRBJ1-4; TRBD1 aligns across 12 bases. Germline loops: CDR1 MDHEN, CDR2 SYDVKM. V gave up 4 bases and J gave up 6 bases; unmatched junction bases: 9. The CDR3 loop spans 17 amino acids. For the CDR3, the DNA is TGTGCCAGCAGTTCACCACCGGGACAGGGGGCGGATGAAAAACTGTTTTTT. It yields the protein CASSSPPGQGADEKLFF.

This rearrangement joins TRBV23-1 to TRBJ2-5; maybe TRBD1 (5 bases). TRBV23-1 is an ORF for which the function is uncertain. The CDR3 covers 14 residues. V dropped 6 bases and J dropped 5 bases, with 16 bases sitting between them. The CDR3 loop is CASRPDTSGETQYF. The CDR3 DNA reads TGCGCCAGCAGACCCGACACCTCAGGGGAGACCCAGTACTTC.

This clone turned up a few times. The chain carries TRBV14 and TRBJ2-7; weak D call: TRBD1 (6 bases). The CDR3 consists of 11 residues. V lost 2 bases, J lost 9 bases, and 8 bases lay in between. Germline CDR1 SGHDN, CDR2 FVKESK. CDR3 nucleotide sequence: TGTGCCAGCAGCCAACAGGGGACGCAGTACTTC. The encoded protein is CASSQQGTQYF.

The count of this clone is one. J is TRBJ1-6 and V is TRBV12-3 or TRBV12-4; D is unresolved. CDR3 length: 13 amino acids. Trimming left V 3 bases short and J 10 bases short, with 10 bases between. The CDR3 is CASSFEGRSPLHF. DNA for the CDR3: TGTGCCAGCAGTTTTGAGGGTAGGTCACCCCTCCACTTT.

This chain uses TRBV4-1 with TRBJ1-4; possible D gene TRBD1, 6 bases. Trimming pared 0 bases from V and 5 bases from J, leaving 10 bases between. The germline V gene has CDR1 MGHRA and CDR2 YSYEKL. The CDR3 is 15 amino acids. In nucleotides, the CDR3 is TGCGCCAGCAGCCAAGAACAGGGAAGGAATGAAAAACTGTTTTTT. Translating it yields CASSQEQGRNEKLFF.

The rearrangement joins TRBV5-6 to TRBJ2-2; D is unresolved. The germline V gene encodes CDR1 SGHDT and CDR2 YYEEEE. V was cut by 0 bases and J by 5 bases, with 11 bases left in between. This CDR3 has 15 amino acids. CDR3 nucleotides: TGTGCCAGCAGCTTGGGAGACTTTGGGACCGGGGAGCTGTTTTTT. This codes for CASSLGDFGTGELFF.

The chain carries TRBV5-1 and TRBJ1-1; TRBD1 matches 11 bases. CDR1 is SGHRS and CDR2 is YFSETQ in the germline V gene. The CDR3 extends over 15 amino acids. Trimming took 0 bases from V and 4 from J; bases not matched to a gene: 2. CDR3 sequence reads: CASSLVGTGGTEAFF. Here the CDR3 DNA reads TGCGCCAGCAGCTTGGTAGGGACAGGGGGCACTGAAGCTTTCTTT.

The V gene is TRBV12-5, the J gene TRBJ1-2, with D perhaps TRBD1 (6 bases). This CDR3 contains 12 residues. Germline assignment: CDR1 LGHNT and CDR2 FRNRAP. V dropped 7 bases and J dropped 2 bases, with 8 bases sitting between them. The CDR3 is CASDRDNYGYTF. CDR3 nucleotides: TGTGCTAGTGACAGGGACAACTATGGCTACACCTTC.

The rearrangement joins TRBV28 to TRBJ1-2; 10 nucleotides align to TRBD1. The CDR3 consists of 15 residues. The V gene end was trimmed by 2 bases and the J gene end by 12 bases; junction bases not matched to a gene: 12. CDR1 MDHEN and CDR2 SYDVKM come from the germline V gene. CDR3 residues: CASSLRQPGQGRHTF. As DNA, the CDR3 is TGTGCCAGCAGTTTACGTCAACCGGGACAGGGGAGGCACACCTTC.

The chain carries TRBV5-1 and TRBJ2-7; 9 nucleotides match TRBD2. After removal of 4 bases from V and 4 bases from J, the junction contained 24 bases not matched to a gene. The CDR3 is made up of 20 amino acids. CDR1 and CDR2 from the germline V gene are SGHRS and YFSETQ. CDR3 DNA sequence: TGCGCCAGCAGCGAGGGGCTATCCTGGCGGGGGGGCACTGGGCCATACGAGCAGTACGTC. It translates to CASSEGLSWRGGTGPYEQYV.

The rearrangement joins TRBV4-1 to TRBJ1-2; unclear D gene. CDR1 and CDR2 from the germline V gene are MGHRA and YSYEKL. The CDR3 totals 15 residues. V gave up 1 base and J gave up 1 base, with 10 bases separating them. CDR3 nucleotide sequence: TGCGCCAGCAGCCAAGTTGGTCGGGGTAACTATGGCTACACCTTC. It specifies CASSQVGRGNYGYTF.

The chain combines TRBV5-1 with TRBJ2-2, with a possible D match to TRBD2 (5 bases). This CDR3 region has 15 residues. Germline V gene sequence: CDR1 SGHRS, CDR2 YFSETQ. V dropped 4 bases and J dropped 4 bases, with 14 bases sitting between them. CDR3 residues: CASSPLWAGTGELFF. The CDR3 DNA reads as TGCGCCAGCAGCCCGCTTTGGGCGGGCACCGGGGAGCTGTTTTTT.

This clone was found a few times. The chain recombines TRBV30 with TRBJ1-3; no firm D call. CDR1 is GTSNPN and CDR2 is SVGIG in the germline V gene (reference sequence). The CDR3 length is 13 residues. V was pared by 3 bases and J by 4 bases, with 10 bases between. The CDR3: CAWREWWGNTIYF. The CDR3 DNA sequence: TGTGCCTGGAGGGAGTGGTGGGGAAACACCATATATTTT.

The rearrangement uses TRBV19 and TRBJ1-5, with D possibly matching TRBD1 (6 bases). This CDR3 comprises 17 residues. Per germline, CDR1 LNHDA and CDR2 SQIVND (reference sequence). Trimming cost V 7 bases and J 0 bases, with 19 bases left between them. The CDR3 sequence is CASTPGNGQLSNQPQHF. The DNA for the CDR3 is TGTGCCAGTACCCCGGGGAATGGACAGCTTAGCAATCAGCCCCAGCATTTT. The entire variable domain, with the rest obtained from reference TRBV19 and TRBJ1-5, is as follows: DGGITQSPKYLFRKEGQNVTLSCEQNLNHDAMYWYRQDPGQGLRLIYYSQIVNDFQKGDIAEGYSVSREKKESFPLTVTSAQKNPTAFYLCASTPGNGQLSNQPQHFGDGTRLSIL.

This clone appeared a single time. This chain uses TRBV7-9 with TRBJ1-2; TRBD1 agrees at 9 bases. CDR1 and CDR2 from the germline V gene are SEHNR and FQNEAQ (reference sequence). The CDR3 covers 14 residues. Unmatched junction bases numbered 9, after V lost 5 bases and J lost 8 bases. The CDR3 DNA sequence: TGTGCCAGCAGCCCAAGACAGGGGGAAGAGGGCTACACCTTC. Protein product: CASSPRQGEEGYTF.

This chain links TRBV5-4 with TRBJ2-3, with a weak D call TRBD2 (5 bases). The germline gives CDR1 SGHNT, CDR2 YYREEE (reference sequence). V gave up 4 bases and J gave up 0 bases, with 15 bases separating them. The CDR3 is 16 residues long. The CDR3 sequence is CASSPGSTSSTDTQYF. DNA of the CDR3: TGTGCCAGCAGCCCGGGGTCAACTTCTAGCACAGATACGCAGTATTTT.

The genes are TRBV24-1 and TRBJ1-2, with TRBD1 matching 7 bases. The CDR3 runs 14 residues. With 4 bases clipped from V and 4 bases from J, the junction kept 5 bases outside the gene matches. Germline CDR1 KGHDR, CDR2 SFDVKD. CDR3 sequence reads: CATSEGGQLYGYTF. In DNA, the CDR3 is TGTGCCACCAGTGAGGGGGGACAGCTCTATGGCTACACCTTC.

This clone was seen only once. V is TRBV18 and J is TRBJ1-1; D gene ambiguous. In germline, CDR1 is KGHSH, CDR2 LQKENI. The CDR3 loop spans 16 amino acids. V lost 3 bases and J lost 0, with 14 bases in between. The CDR3 spells CASSPATPGMNTEAFF. The CDR3 DNA reads as TGTGCCAGCTCACCCGCTACCCCCGGGATGAACACTGAAGCTTTCTTT. Full variable domain (missing parts from reference TRBV18 and TRBJ1-1): NAGVMQNPRHLVRRRGQEARLRCSPMKGHSHVYWYRQLPEEGLKFMVYLQKENIIDESGMPKERFSAEFPKEGPSILRIQQVVRGDSAAYFCASSPATPGMNTEAFFGQGTRLTVV.

The J gene is TRBJ2-1, the V gene TRBV29-1, with a possible D match to TRBD1 (5 bases). V was shortened by 6 bases and J by 2 bases, with 14 bases between the two germline ends. The CDR3 consists of 14 residues. Germline V lookup: CDR1 SQVTM, CDR2 ANQGSEA. The CDR3 reads CSVGKRTTYNEQFF. The CDR3 DNA is TGCAGCGTCGGAAAGAGGACAACCTACAATGAGCAGTTCTTC.